This T cell receptor beta chain is from a study of shared clonotypes between healthy human individuals. At the level of the study: The plates for each donor numbered three CD4 naive, three CD4 memory, two CD8 naive and one CD8 memory. General study findings and limits: Tissues were not sampled, only blood, and their repertoires likely differ.

Only in-frame clones appear in the TCRdb table, and some are missing; sequencing was by immunoSEQ multiplex PCR. This sample has about 2 million clones, with 90% to 95% found just once. The trim removed 1 base at V and 6 bases at J, leaving 11 bases unmatched. Germline CDR1 SGHTA, CDR2 FQGNSA. The CDR3 totals 18 residues. Concerning this clone itself: Its antigen is not identified.

The sequencing input was naive CD4+ T cells sorted from blood. Subset in this sample: CD45RA+ positively selected. The TCR sequence derives from a young man in good health. The rearrangement uses TRBV7-2 and TRBJ2-2, with 10 bases aligning to TRBD2. CDR3 DNA: TGTGCCAGCAGCTTAGAGCCTGCCCTAGCGGGAGTCGCCGGGGAGCTGTTTTTT. It codes for CASSLEPALAGVAGELFF.